Below are 17 T cell receptor beta chains sequenced from a single sample in a study of resident and recirculating memory T cells in vitiligo. The table came from immunoSEQ multiplex PCR; TCRdb's copy has only in-frame clones and leaves some out. The repertoire holds around 78,000 clones, roughly nine tenths seen once, with approximately 4.8% in the top ten. Sequenced: blood. These receptors were collected from a male donor with vitiligo.

J is TRBJ2-7 and V is TRBV4-1; D perhaps matches TRBD2 (5 bases). The CDR3 has 16 residues. In germline, CDR1 is MGHRA, CDR2 YSYEKL. V was clipped by 2 bases and J by 0 bases, with 14 bases between them. As DNA, the CDR3 is TGCGCCAGCAGCCAACGGCCAAGAGGGAGCTCCTACGAGCAGTACTTC. Translated: CASSQRPRGSSYEQYF.

J is TRBJ1-1 and V is TRBV6-5, with D tentatively TRBD1 (5 bases). V dropped 6 bases and J dropped 5 bases, with 10 bases sitting between them. This CDR3 spans 12 amino acids. The germline gives CDR1 MNHEY, CDR2 SVGAGI. The CDR3 nucleotides read TGTGCCAGCAGCCTCCAGGGTACTGAAGCTTTCTTT. Amino acid sequence: CASSLQGTEAFF.

V is TRBV2 and J is TRBJ1-4; possible D gene TRBD1, 6 bases. CDR3 length: 15 residues. Per the germline V gene, CDR1 is SNHLY and CDR2 is FYNNEI. The V gene lost 7 bases and the J gene lost 2 bases, with 14 bases spanning the gap. CDR3 nucleotide sequence: TGTGCCAGCATAGGGCAGGGGATCACTAATGAAAAACTGTTTTTT. Translating it yields CASIGQGITNEKLFF. Using reference TRBV2 and TRBJ1-4 for the parts outside the CDR3, the full variable domain is EPEVTQTPSHQVTQMGQEVILRCVPISNHLYFYWYRQILGQKVEFLVSFYNNEISEKSEIFDDQFSVERPDGSNFTLKIRSTKLEDSAMYFCASIGQGITNEKLFFGSGTQLSVL.

The J gene is TRBJ2-7, the V gene TRBV9; possibly TRBD1 for D (5 bases). The V and J ends lost 2 bases and 5 bases respectively, with 11 bases between them. The CDR3 extends over 13 amino acids. Germline CDR1 and CDR2: SGDLS and YYNGEE. This chain's CDR3 is CASSVDTPDEQYF. CDR3 bases: TGTGCCAGCAGCGTGGACACCCCGGACGAGCAGTACTTC.

V usage is TRBV28 and J usage is TRBJ1-5; the match to TRBD1 covers 8 bases. V trimming: 4 bases; J trimming: 3 bases; junction bases outside the gene matches: 5. The CDR3 loop spans 15 amino acids. Germline V CDR1 and CDR2: MDHEN, SYDVKM. Here the CDR3 DNA reads TGTGCCAGCAGTTCCCGGACAGGGCTCAATCAGCCCCAGCATTTT. It encodes CASSSRTGLNQPQHF.

This clone was recorded a few times. V is TRBV6-4 and J is TRBJ2-1, with TRBD2 matching 9 bases. With V trimmed by 3 bases and J by 0 bases, 0 bases remained unmatched. Germline V gene lookup returns CDR1 MRHNA and CDR2 SNTAGT. CDR3 length equals 15 residues. The CDR3 sequence: CASSEAGGSYNEQFF. The CDR3 nucleotides are TGTGCCAGCAGTGAAGCGGGAGGCTCCTACAATGAGCAGTTCTTC.

The CDR3 DNA follows: TGCGCCAGCAGCTGGACAGGACAAGAGACCCAGTACTTC. Its protein product is CASSWTGQETQYF. The genes are TRBV5-1 and TRBJ2-5; 7 bases are shared with TRBD1. V dropped 3 bases and J dropped 2; count of bases not matched to a gene: 1. CDR1 and CDR2 from the germline V gene are SGHRS and YFSETQ. The length of the CDR3 is 13 residues. Filled out from reference TRBV5-1 and TRBJ2-5, the complete variable domain reads KAGVTQTPRYLIKTRGQQVTLSCSPISGHRSVSWYQQTPGQGLQFLFEYFSETQRNKGNFPGRFSGRQFSNSRSEMNVSTLELGDSALYLCASSWTGQETQYFGPGTRLLVL.

This clone is a singleton in its sample. J is TRBJ1-1 and V is TRBV18; D not resolved. The V gene lost 3 bases and the J gene lost 3 bases, with 8 bases spanning the gap. The germline CDR1 and CDR2 sequences are KGHSH and LQKENI. This CDR3 is built from 13 residues. CDR3 nucleotides: TGTGCCAGCTCACCGCACCGGGACACTGAAGCTTTCTTT. It yields the protein CASSPHRDTEAFF.

This sequence joins TRBV30 and TRBJ2-3; 13 bases agree with TRBD2. This CDR3 is built from 14 residues. V lost 8 bases to trimming and J lost 4 bases; unmatched junction nucleotides: 6. Germline V gene lookup returns CDR1 GTSNPN and CDR2 SVGIG (reference sequence). CDR3 in amino acids: CAGELAGGPDTQYF. The CDR3 DNA is TGTGCCGGAGAACTAGCGGGAGGGCCAGATACGCAGTATTTT.

CDR3 coding DNA: TGTGCCAGCAGTTCAGGGTATGAGAACACTGAAGCTTTCTTT. Its protein product is CASSSGYENTEAFF. This chain uses TRBV28 with TRBJ1-1; the D gene is possibly TRBD1 (5 bases). There are 14 residues in the CDR3. Germline assignment: CDR1 MDHEN and CDR2 SYDVKM. V dropped 4 bases and J dropped 1 base, with 10 bases sitting between them.

This rearrangement joins TRBV28 to TRBJ2-1; D might be TRBD2 (6 bases). Germline V gives CDR1 MDHEN, CDR2 SYDVKM. This CDR3 region has 12 residues. The V end lost 9 bases, the J end lost 8 bases, and 14 bases lay between the germline ends. The CDR3 DNA is TGTGCCAGTCTCGGGAGAGGCGATGAGCAGTTCTTC. It translates to CASLGRGDEQFF.

The chain is built from TRBV7-9 and TRBJ2-5, with 12 bases lining up with TRBD2. CDR1 is SEHNR and CDR2 is FQNEAQ in the germline V gene (reference sequence). CDR3 length equals 14 residues. With V trimmed by 2 bases and J by 5 bases, 0 bases remained unmatched. The DNA of the CDR3 is TGTGCCAGCAGCTTAACTAGCGGGAGGGAGACCCAGTACTTC. It encodes CASSLTSGRETQYF.

This clone occurred once. This sequence joins TRBV28 and TRBJ1-2, with a possible D match to TRBD1 (5 bases). V was cut by 4 bases and J by 8 bases, with 20 bases left in between. The germline gives CDR1 MDHEN, CDR2 SYDVKM. This CDR3 comprises 15 residues. Here the CDR3 DNA reads TGTGCCAGCAGTTCCTACACCACCCGGGGGGAAGGCTACACCTTC. Amino acids: CASSSYTTRGEGYTF.

This chain links TRBV6-1 with TRBJ1-3, with no clear D. The V gene lost 4 bases and the J gene lost 1 base, with 14 bases spanning the gap. The CDR3 has 16 residues. Germline CDR1 reads MNHNS; CDR2 reads SASEGT. This chain's CDR3 is CASSAARVGSGNTIYF. The CDR3 bases are TGTGCCAGCAGTGCCGCGAGAGTCGGGTCTGGAAACACCATATATTTT.

The chain has TRBV2 and TRBJ1-5; no clear D gene. Deletions cut 7 bases from V and 4 bases from J, with 11 bases between. Germline-derived CDR1 and CDR2 are SNHLY and FYNNEI. The CDR3 sequence is 13 residues long. DNA for the CDR3: TGTGCCAGCACATGGGCCAATAATCAGCCCCAGCATTTT. It is translated as CASTWANNQPQHF. Full variable domain (missing parts from reference TRBV2 and TRBJ1-5): EPEVTQTPSHQVTQMGQEVILRCVPISNHLYFYWYRQILGQKVEFLVSFYNNEISEKSEIFDDQFSVERPDGSNFTLKIRSTKLEDSAMYFCASTWANNQPQHFGDGTRLSIL.

The gene calls are TRBV10-3 and TRBJ2-2, with D perhaps TRBD1 (6 bases). V dropped 6 bases and J dropped 5 bases, with 13 bases sitting between them. CDR1 and CDR2 from the germline V gene are ENHRY and SYGVKD. This CDR3 comprises 14 residues. CDR3 nucleotides: TGTGCCATCAGGGGGCAGGGGCGGACCGGGGAGCTGTTTTTT. It specifies CAIRGQGRTGELFF.

This rearrangement joins TRBV28 to TRBJ2-2, with a tentative D call TRBD2 (5 bases). The CDR3 extends over 16 amino acids. Looked up from germline, CDR1 is MDHEN and CDR2 is SYDVKM. V dropped 7 bases and J dropped 4 bases, with 19 bases sitting between them. DNA of the CDR3: TGTGCCAGCACCTCGACCCCCCCCCGGGGCACCGGGGAGCTGTTTTTT. This gives the protein CASTSTPPRGTGELFF.